This T cell receptor beta chain appears in the sequencing data of a study of cytomegalovirus exposure and HLA in healthy donors. At the level of the study: Earlier results showed roughly 120 million unique TCR beta sequences derived from approximately 170 million T cells.

Findings of the study overall: Being productive about 90% or about 30% of the time was typical of most TCR beta V segments in an earlier analysis. Generally TCR sequences proved uncommon, though certain public TCRs appeared in numerous donors. Reported findings show TCR beta sequences accurately forecast HLA-A and HLA-B alleles in most subjects.

Worth noting for this clone: As yet, its antigen is unknown.

V was clipped by 5 bases and J by 7 bases; unmatched bases: 6. This CDR3 has 13 amino acids. Looked up from germline, CDR1 is MNHEY and CDR2 is SMNVEV (reference sequence). 13 Jbeta primers and 60 Vbeta primers were used for the PCR. Assay used: immunoSEQ multiplex PCR; TCRdb lists only in-frame clones, some missing. The data hold over 60,000 clones, with around 74% observed a single time. V usage is TRBV27 and J usage is TRBJ2-7; 9 bases fit TRBD2. This receptor was obtained from a woman aged 30 to 39 in good health and CMV-seropositive. Sequenced: PBMCs. The CDR3 nucleotides are TGTGCCAGCAGTAAGGTGGCGGGGGGGGAGCAGTACTTC. It specifies CASSKVAGGEQYF.